The clone carrying this TCR beta chain was counted many times. No antigen is known for it. The CDR3 regions of TCR beta were amplified from RNA transcripts. The HTBI primer set was used in a first-round RT-PCR of the TCR CDR3. TCRdb independently ran MiXCR on the multiplex PCR reads; one entry per CDR3 protein. The data hold 300,000 to 350,000 distinct CDR3 sequences, with around a sixth observed a single time. These data are taken from a study of T cells in Graves' hyperthyroidism and ophthalmopathy. Study conclusions and caveats: A median approximately 6.5 months before onset, the model predicted ophthalmopathy.

This sequence originates from a woman between 45 and 60 years old with Graves' hyperthyroidism. Sequenced material: blood.

Written as DNA, the CDR3 is TGTGCCACCGCGGGAGACTACACAGATACGCAGTATTTT. Its protein is CATAGDYTDTQYF. This chain uses TRBV24-1 with TRBJ2-3; 7 nucleotides match TRBD2. The CDR3 extends over 13 amino acids. V lost 9 bases to trimming and J lost 2 bases; unmatched junction nucleotides: 4. In germline, CDR1 is KGHDR, CDR2 SFDVKD.